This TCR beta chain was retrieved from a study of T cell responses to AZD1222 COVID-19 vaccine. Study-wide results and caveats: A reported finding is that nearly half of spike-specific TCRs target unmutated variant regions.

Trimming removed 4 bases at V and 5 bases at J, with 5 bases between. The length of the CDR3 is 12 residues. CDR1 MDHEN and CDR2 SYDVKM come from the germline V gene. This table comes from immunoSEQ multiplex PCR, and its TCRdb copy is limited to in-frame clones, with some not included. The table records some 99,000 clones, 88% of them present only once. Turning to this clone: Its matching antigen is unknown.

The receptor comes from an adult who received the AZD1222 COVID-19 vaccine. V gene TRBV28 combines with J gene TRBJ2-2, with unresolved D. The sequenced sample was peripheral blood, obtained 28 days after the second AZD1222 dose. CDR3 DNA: TGTGCCAGCAGTTCCTCTACCGGGGAGCTGTTTTTT. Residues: CASSSSTGELFF.